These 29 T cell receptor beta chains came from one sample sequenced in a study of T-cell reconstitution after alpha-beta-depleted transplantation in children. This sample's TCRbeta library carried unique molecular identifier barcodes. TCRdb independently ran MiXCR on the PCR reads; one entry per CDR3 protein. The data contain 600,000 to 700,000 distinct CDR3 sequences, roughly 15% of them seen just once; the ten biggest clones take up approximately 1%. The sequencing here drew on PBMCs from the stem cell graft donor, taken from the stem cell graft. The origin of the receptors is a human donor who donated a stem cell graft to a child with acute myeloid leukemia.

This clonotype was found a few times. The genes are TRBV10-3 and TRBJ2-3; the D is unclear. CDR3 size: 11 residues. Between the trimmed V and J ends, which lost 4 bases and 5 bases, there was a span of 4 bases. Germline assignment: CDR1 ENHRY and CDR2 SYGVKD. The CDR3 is CAISAGDTQYF. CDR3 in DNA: TGTGCCATCAGTGCTGGAGATACGCAGTATTTT.

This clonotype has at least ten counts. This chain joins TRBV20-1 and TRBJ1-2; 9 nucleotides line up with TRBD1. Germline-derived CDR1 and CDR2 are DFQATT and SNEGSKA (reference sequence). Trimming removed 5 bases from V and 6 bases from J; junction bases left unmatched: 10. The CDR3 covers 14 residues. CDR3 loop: CSADPGQGRNGYTF. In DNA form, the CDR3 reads TGCAGTGCTGATCCGGGACAGGGCCGGAATGGCTACACCTTC.

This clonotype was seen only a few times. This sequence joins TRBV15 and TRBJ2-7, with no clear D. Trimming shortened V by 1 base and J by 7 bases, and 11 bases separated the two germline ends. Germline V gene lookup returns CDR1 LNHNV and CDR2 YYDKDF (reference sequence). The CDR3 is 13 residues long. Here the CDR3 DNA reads TGTGCCACCAGCAGAGCGAGGACCTTAGAGCAGTACTTC. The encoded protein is CATSRARTLEQYF.

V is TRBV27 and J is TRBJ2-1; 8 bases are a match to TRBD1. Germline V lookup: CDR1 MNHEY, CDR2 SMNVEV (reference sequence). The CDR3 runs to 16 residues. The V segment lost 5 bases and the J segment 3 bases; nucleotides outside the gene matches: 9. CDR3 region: CASSTRQGKNYNEQFF. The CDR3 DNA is TGTGCCAGCAGTACCCGACAGGGGAAAAACTACAATGAGCAGTTCTTC.

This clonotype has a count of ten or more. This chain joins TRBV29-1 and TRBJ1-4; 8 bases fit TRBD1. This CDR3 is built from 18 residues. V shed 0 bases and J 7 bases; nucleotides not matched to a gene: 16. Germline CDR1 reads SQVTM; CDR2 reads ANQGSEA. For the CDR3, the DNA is TGCAGCGTTGAAGATCTGCGGGAGACAGGGGCGGTGGGTGAAAAACTGTTTTTT. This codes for CSVEDLRETGAVGEKLFF.

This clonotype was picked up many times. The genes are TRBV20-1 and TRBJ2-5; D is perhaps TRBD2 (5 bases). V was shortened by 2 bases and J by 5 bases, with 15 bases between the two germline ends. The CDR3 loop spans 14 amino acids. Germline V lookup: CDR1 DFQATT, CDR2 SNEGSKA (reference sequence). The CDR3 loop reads CSARPEGRRETQYF. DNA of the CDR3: TGCAGTGCTAGACCCGAGGGCAGGCGGGAGACCCAGTACTTC.

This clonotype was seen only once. The chain's CDR3 is CASNLRGPEAKNIQYF. CDR3 sequence (DNA): TGTGCCAGCAACCTCCGGGGCCCGGAGGCAAAAAACATTCAGTACTTC. The J gene is TRBJ2-4, the V gene TRBV6-1; D possibly uses TRBD1 or TRBD2 (5 bases each). The CDR3 totals 16 residues. The V and J ends lost 7 bases and 4 bases respectively, with 20 bases between them. Looked up from germline, CDR1 is MNHNS and CDR2 is SASEGT.

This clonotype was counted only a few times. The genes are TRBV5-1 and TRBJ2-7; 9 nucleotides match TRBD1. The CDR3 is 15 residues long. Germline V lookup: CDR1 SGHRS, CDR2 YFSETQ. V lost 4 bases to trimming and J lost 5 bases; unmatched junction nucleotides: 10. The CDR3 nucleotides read TGCGCCAGCAGCCCATCGGGGACAGGGTCGAACGAGCAGTACGTC. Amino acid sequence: CASSPSGTGSNEQYV.

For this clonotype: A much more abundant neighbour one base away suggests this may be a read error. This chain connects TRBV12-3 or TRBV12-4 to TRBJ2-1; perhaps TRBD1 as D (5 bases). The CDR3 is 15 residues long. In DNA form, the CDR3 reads TGTGCCAGCAGCTGGGGTAGGGGCTCCTACAATGACCAGTTCTTC. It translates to CASSWGRGSYNDQFF.

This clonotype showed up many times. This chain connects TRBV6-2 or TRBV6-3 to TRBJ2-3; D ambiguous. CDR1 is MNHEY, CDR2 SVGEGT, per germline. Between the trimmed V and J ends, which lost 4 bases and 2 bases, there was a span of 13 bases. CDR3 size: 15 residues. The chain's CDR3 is CASSFGRKPTDTQYF. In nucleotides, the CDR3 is TGTGCCAGCAGTTTCGGACGGAAACCCACAGATACGCAGTATTTT.

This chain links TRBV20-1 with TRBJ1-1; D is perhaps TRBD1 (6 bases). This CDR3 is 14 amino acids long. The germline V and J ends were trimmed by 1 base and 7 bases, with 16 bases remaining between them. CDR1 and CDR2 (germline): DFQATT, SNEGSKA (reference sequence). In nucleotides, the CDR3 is TGCAGTGCTAGAGCAACAGGGATGGGGATTGAAGCTTTCTTT. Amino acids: CSARATGMGIEAFF.

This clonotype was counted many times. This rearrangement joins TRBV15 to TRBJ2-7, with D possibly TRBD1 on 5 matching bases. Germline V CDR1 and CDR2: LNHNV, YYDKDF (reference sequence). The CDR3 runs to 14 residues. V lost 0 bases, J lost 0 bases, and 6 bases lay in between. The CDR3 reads CATSRDRVSYEQYF. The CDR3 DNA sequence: TGTGCCACCAGCAGAGACAGGGTCTCCTACGAGCAGTACTTC.

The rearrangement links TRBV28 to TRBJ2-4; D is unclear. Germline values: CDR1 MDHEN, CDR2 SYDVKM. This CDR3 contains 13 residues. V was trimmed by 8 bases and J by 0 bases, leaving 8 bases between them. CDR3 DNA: TGTGCCAGCCGGCAGTTAGCCAAAAACATTCAGTACTTC. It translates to CASRQLAKNIQYF.

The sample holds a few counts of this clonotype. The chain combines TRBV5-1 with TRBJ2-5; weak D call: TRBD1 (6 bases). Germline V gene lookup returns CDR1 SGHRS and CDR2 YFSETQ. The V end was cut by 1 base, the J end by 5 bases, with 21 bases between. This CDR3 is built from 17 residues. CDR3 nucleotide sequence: TGCGCCAGCAGCTTGCGCCCCGAGCAGGGGCGAGGGGAGACCCAGTACTTC. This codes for CASSLRPEQGRGETQYF.

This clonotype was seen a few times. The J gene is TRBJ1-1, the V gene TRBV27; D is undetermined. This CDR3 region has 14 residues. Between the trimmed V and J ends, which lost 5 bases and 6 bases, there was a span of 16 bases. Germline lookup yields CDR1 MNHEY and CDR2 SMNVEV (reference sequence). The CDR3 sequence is CASSPIPTRAEAFF. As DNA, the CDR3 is TGTGCCAGCAGTCCGATACCTACGAGGGCTGAAGCTTTCTTT.

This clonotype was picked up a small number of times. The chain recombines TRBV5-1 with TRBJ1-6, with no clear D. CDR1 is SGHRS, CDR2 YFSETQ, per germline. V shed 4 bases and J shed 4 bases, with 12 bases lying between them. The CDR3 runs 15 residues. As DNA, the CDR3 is TGCGCCAGCAGCCCCGACGAACCGTATAATTCACCCCTCCACTTT. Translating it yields CASSPDEPYNSPLHF.

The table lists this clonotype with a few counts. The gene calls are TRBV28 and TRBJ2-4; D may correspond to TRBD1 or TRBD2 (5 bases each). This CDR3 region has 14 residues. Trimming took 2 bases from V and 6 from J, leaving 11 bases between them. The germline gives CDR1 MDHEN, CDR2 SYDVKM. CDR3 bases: TGTGCCAGCAGTTTAACTGGGGGTTTAAACATTCAGTACTTC. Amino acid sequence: CASSLTGGLNIQYF.

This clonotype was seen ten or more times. For the CDR3, the DNA is TGCAGCACCTCAGGGGGGCGCGGAACAGATACGCAGTATTTT. The encoded protein is CSTSGGRGTDTQYF. This chain joins TRBV29-1 and TRBJ2-3, with D possibly matching TRBD1 (7 bases). CDR1 and CDR2 (germline): SQVTM, ANQGSEA. The CDR3 consists of 14 residues. The V gene lost 8 bases and the J gene lost 3 bases, with 18 bases spanning the gap.

The CDR3 coding sequence is TGCGCCAGCAGCTCGGGGGGGTGGGCATACAATGAGCAGTTCTTC. It is translated as CASSSGGWAYNEQFF. The rearrangement joins TRBV5-1 to TRBJ2-1; 8 bases match TRBD2. Trimming at V came to 3 bases and at J to 4 bases, leaving 6 bases not matched to a gene. The V gene's germline CDR1 is SGHRS and CDR2 YFSETQ. CDR3 length equals 15 residues. Full variable domain (remainder filled in from reference TRBV5-1 and TRBJ2-1): KAGVTQTPRYLIKTRGQQVTLSCSPISGHRSVSWYQQTPGQGLQFLFEYFSETQRNKGNFPGRFSGRQFSNSRSEMNVSTLELGDSALYLCASSSGGWAYNEQFFGPGTRLTVL.

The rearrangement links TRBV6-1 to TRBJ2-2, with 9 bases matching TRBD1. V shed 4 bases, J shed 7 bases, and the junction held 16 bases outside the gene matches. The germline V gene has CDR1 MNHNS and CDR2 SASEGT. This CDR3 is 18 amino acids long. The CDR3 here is CASSARGRQGVYGGELFF. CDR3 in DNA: TGTGCCAGCAGTGCCCGAGGTAGACAGGGGGTGTACGGCGGGGAGCTGTTTTTT.

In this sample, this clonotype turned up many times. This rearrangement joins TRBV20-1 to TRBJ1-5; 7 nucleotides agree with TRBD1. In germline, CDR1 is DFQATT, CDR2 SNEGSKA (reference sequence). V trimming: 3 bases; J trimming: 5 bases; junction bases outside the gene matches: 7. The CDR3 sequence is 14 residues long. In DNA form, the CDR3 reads TGCAGTGCTAGGACAGGGAATCGGCATCAGCCCCAGCATTTT. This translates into CSARTGNRHQPQHF.

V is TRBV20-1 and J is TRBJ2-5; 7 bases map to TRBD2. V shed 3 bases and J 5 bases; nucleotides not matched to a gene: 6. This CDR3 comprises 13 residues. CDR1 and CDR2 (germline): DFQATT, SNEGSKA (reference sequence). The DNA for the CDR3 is TGCAGTGCTAGCCCGATGGGGGGGGAGACCCAGTACTTC. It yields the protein CSASPMGGETQYF.

The CDR3 coding sequence is TGTGCCAGCAGCCCACAAGCGGGGGAGATAACTGAAGCTTTCTTT. It yields the protein CASSPQAGEITEAFF. The chain joins TRBV7-2 to TRBJ1-1, with D possibly TRBD1 on 5 matching bases. V was shortened by 5 bases and J by 5 bases, with 18 bases between the two germline ends. This CDR3 contains 15 residues. Germline V gene sequence: CDR1 SGHTA, CDR2 FQGNSA.

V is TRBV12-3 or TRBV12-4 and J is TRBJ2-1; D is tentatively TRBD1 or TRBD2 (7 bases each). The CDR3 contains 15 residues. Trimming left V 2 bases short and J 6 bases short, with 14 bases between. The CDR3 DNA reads TGTGCCAGCAGTTTACAGGGGGGGCTAGGCAATGAGCAGTTCTTC. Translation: CASSLQGGLGNEQFF.

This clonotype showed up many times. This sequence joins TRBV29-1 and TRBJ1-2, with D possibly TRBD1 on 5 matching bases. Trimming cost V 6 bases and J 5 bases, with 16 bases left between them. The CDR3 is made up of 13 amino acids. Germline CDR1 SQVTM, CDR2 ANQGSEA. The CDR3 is CSVTQGLVYGYTF. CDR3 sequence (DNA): TGCAGCGTAACCCAGGGACTGGTTTATGGCTACACCTTC. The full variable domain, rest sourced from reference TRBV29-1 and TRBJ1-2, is SAVISQKPSRDICQRGTSLTIQCQVDSQVTMMFWYRQQPGQSLTLIATANQGSEATYESGFVIDKFPISRPNLTFSTLTVSNMSPEDSSIYLCSVTQGLVYGYTFGSGTRLTVV.

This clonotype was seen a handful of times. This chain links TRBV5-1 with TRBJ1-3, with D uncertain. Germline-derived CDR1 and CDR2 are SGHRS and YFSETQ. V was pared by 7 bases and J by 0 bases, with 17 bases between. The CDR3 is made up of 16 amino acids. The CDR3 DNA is TGCGCCAGCTCCGAGCAGGTTTCCACCTCTGGAAACACCATATATTTT. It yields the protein CASSEQVSTSGNTIYF.

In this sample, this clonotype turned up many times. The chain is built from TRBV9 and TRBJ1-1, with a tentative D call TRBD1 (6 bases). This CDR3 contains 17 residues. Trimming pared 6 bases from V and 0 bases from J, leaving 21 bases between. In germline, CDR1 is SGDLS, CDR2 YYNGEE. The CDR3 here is CASTRTGTGVVNTEAFF. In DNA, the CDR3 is TGTGCCAGCACCAGAACAGGGACCGGGGTCGTGAACACTGAAGCTTTCTTT.

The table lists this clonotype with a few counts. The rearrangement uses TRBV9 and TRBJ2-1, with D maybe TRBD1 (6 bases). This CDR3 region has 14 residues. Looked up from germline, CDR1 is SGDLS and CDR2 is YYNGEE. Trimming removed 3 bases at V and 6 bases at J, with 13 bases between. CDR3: CASSASGTPNEQFF. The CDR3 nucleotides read TGTGCCAGCAGCGCCTCCGGGACACCCAATGAGCAGTTCTTC.

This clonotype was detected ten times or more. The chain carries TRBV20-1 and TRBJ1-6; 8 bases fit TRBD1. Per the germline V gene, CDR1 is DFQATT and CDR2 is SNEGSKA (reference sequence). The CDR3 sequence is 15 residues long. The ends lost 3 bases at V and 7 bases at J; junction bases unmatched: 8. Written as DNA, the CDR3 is TGCAGTGCTAGTGGGGACAGGTACCCCAATTCACCCCTCCACTTT. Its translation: CSASGDRYPNSPLHF.